The text below deals with one TCR beta chain. Its antigen has not been determined. No quality values exist for individual bases; no much larger clone is one base distant. The CDR3 spans 14 residues, from the cysteine through the phenylalanine. Only the CDR3 portion is preserved as DNA: 42 bases, with reading frame beginning at the first base. V lost 7 bases and J lost 1 base, and the count of bases not matched to a germline gene is 3. Per the germline V gene, MNHEY is the CDR1 and SVGAGI is the CDR2. Libraries were built with the immunoSEQ multiplex PCR assay. The table was pulled from immuneACCESS by TCRdb, which kept in-frame rearrangements only. Such tables lose some clones; where checked, under half of the loss comes from unresolved V genes, and the rest has no known cause. This sample holds tens of thousands of clones; around 90% were observed only once. 0.35% to 0.45% of the sample is held by the ten biggest clonotypes.

These data are taken from a study of T cell changes during pregnancy in multiple sclerosis (dated by TCRdb to the late 2010s). Broadly, across the study: The study looked at changes in the T cell repertoire across pregnancy in women with multiple sclerosis.

Sample: CD4+ T cells from peripheral blood mononuclear cells, taken before pregnancy. The receptor was derived from a female donor with multiple sclerosis, enrolled in a pregnancy study. Here the chain combines TRBV6-5 and TRBJ1-1; 10 bases in the middle match TRBD1. The DNA is TGTGCCAGCACCGACAGGGGGCGGAACACTGAAGCTTTCTTT. Translation gives CASTDRGRNTEAFF.